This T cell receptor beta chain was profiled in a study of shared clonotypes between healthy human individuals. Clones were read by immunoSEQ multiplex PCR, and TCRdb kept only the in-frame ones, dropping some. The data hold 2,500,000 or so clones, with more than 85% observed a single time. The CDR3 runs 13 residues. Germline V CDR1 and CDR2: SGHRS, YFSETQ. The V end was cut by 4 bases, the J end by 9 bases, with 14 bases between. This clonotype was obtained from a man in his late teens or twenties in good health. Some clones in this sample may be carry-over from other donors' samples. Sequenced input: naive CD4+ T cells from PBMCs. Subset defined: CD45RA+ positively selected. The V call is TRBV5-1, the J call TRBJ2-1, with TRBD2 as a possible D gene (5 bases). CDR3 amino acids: CASSDQDFGEQFF. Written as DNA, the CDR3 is TGCGCCAGCAGCGATCAGGACTTTGGTGAGCAGTTCTTC.